This T cell receptor (beta chain) was recorded in a study of T cells in localized non-small cell lung cancer. The CDR3 has 12 residues. Germline assignment: CDR1 KGHSH and CDR2 LQKENI. Trimming removed 4 bases at V and 7 bases at J, with 5 bases between. Data came from immunoSEQ multiplex PCR; TCRdb stores just in-frame clones and leaves some out. The sample lists fewer than 100,000 clones, 80% to 90% occurring once. The sequencing here drew on peripheral blood, taken before any cancer treatment. The chain joins TRBV18 to TRBJ1-6; D unresolved. The clonotype comes from a man aged 35-69 years with stage I squamous cell lung carcinoma. CDR3 in DNA: TGTGCCAGCTCACAGGAAAATTCACCCCTCCACTTT. Residues: CASSQENSPLHF. Filled out from reference TRBV18 and TRBJ1-6, the complete variable domain reads NAGVMQNPRHLVRRRGQEARLRCSPMKGHSHVYWYRQLPEEGLKFMVYLQKENIIDESGMPKERFSAEFPKEGPSILRIQQVVRGDSAAYFCASSQENSPLHFGNGTRLTVT.